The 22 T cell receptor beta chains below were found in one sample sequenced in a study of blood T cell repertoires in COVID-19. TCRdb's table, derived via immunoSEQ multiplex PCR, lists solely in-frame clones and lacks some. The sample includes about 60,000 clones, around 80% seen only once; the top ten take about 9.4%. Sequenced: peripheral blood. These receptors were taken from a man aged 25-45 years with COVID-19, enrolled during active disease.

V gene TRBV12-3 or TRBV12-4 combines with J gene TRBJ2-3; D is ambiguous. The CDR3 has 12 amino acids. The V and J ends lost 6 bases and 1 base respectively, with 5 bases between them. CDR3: CASSPGTDTQYF. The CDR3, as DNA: TGTGCCAGCAGCCCGGGCACAGATACGCAGTATTTT.

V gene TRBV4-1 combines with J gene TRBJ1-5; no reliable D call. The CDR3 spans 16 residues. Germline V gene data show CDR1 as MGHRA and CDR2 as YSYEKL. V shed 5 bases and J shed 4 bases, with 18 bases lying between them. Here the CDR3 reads CASSDPGGLGNQPQHF. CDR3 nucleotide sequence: TGCGCCAGCAGCGACCCTGGAGGACTTGGGAATCAGCCCCAGCATTTT.

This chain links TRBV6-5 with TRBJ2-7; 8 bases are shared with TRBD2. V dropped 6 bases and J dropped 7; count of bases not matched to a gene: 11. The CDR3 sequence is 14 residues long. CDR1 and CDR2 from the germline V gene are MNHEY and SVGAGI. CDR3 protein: CASSHSGSEWEQYF. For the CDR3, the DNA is TGTGCCAGCAGCCACAGCGGGAGTGAGTGGGAGCAGTACTTC.

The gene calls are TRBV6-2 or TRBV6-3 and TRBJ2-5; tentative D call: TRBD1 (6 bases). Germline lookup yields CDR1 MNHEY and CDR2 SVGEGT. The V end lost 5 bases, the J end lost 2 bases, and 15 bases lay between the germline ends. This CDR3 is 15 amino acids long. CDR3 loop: CASSLQGLGQETQYF. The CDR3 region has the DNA TGTGCCAGCAGTCTACAGGGCCTGGGACAAGAGACCCAGTACTTC.

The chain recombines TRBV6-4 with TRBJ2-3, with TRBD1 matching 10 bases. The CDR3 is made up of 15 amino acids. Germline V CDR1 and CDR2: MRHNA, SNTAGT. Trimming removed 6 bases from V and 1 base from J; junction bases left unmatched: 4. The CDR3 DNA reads TGTGCCAGCAGCGCCGGGACAGGGGGCACAGATACGCAGTATTTT. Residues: CASSAGTGGTDTQYF.

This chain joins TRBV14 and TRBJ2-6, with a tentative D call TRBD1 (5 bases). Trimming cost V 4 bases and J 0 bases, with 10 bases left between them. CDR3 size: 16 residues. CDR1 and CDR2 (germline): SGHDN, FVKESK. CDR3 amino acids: CASSPLRGSGANVLTF. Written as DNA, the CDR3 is TGTGCCAGCAGCCCCTTAAGGGGCTCTGGGGCCAACGTCCTGACTTTC.

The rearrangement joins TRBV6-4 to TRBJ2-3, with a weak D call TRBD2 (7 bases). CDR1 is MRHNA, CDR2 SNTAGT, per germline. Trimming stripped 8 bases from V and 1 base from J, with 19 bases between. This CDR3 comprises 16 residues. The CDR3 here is CASGSSGEGGTDTQYF. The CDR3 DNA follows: TGTGCCAGCGGGTCCTCCGGGGAGGGGGGCACAGATACGCAGTATTTT.

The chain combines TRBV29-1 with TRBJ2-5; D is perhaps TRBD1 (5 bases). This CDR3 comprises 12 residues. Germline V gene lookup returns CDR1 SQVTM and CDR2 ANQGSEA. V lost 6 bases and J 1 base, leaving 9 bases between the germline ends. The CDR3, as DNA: TGCAGCGTAACAGGACCCCAAGAGACCCAGTACTTC. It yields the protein CSVTGPQETQYF.

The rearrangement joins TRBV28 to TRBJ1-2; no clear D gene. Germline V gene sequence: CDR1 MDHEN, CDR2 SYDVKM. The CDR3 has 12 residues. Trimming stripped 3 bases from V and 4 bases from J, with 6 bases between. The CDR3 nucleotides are TGTGCCAGCAGTTTTGAGAGCTATGGCTACACCTTC. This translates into CASSFESYGYTF.

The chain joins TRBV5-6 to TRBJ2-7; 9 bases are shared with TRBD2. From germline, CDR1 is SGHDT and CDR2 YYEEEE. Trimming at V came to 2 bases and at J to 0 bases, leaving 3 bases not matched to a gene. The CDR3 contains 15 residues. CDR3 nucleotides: TGTGCCAGCAGCTTAGAGCGGGAGGTCTCCTACGAGCAGTACTTC. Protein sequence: CASSLEREVSYEQYF.

CDR3 nucleotide sequence: TGTGCCAGCAGCCCCTTGGGACAGGGCAGTACTGAAGCTTTCTTT. Residues: CASSPLGQGSTEAFF. The V gene is TRBV3-1 (or the pseudogene TRBV3-2), the J gene TRBJ1-1, with TRBD1 matching 9 bases. Germline V gene sequence: CDR1 LGHDT, CDR2 YNNKEL (reference sequence). V trimming: 4 bases; J trimming: 5 bases; junction bases outside the gene matches: 8. The length of the CDR3 is 15 residues.

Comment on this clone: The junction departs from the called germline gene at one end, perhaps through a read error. The CDR3 DNA sequence: TGTGCCAGCAGTTTATGGGGGGAGGGCTACGGGCAGTACTTC. Amino acid sequence: CASSLWGEGYGQYF. V is TRBV28 and J is TRBJ2-7; the match to TRBD2 covers 7 bases. The CDR3 loop spans 14 amino acids. The germline V gene has CDR1 MDHEN and CDR2 SYDVKM.

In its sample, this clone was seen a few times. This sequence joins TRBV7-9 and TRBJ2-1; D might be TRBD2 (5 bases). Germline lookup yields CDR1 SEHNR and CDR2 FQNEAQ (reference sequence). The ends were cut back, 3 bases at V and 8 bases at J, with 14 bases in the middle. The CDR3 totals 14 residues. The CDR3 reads CASSFAPSIHEQFF. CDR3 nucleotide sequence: TGTGCCAGCAGCTTCGCCCCTAGCATCCATGAGCAGTTCTTC.

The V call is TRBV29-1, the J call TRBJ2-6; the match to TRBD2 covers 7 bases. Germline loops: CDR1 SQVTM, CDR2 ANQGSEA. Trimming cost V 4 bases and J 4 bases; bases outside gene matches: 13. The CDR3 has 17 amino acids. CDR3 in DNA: TGCAGCGTTGGAAGCGGGAACAGCCCCTCCGGGGCCAACGTCCTGACTTTC. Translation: CSVGSGNSPSGANVLTF.

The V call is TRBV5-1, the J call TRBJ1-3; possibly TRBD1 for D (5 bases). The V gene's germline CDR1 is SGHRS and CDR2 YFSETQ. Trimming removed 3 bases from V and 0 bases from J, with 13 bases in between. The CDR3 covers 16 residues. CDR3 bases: TGCGCCAGCAGCTCGAATCAGGGCCTCTCTGGAAACACCATATATTTT. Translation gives CASSSNQGLSGNTIYF.

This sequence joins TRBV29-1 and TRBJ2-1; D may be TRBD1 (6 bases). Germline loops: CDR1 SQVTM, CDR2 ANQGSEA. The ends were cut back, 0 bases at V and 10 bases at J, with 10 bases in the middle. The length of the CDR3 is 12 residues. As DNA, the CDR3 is TGCAGCGTTGAAGAGGGGGCTGGAGAGCAGTTCTTC. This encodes CSVEEGAGEQFF.

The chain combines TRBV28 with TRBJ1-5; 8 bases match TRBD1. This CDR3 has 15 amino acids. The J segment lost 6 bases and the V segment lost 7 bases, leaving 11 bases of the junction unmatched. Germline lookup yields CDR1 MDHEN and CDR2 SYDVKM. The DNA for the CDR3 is TGTGCCAGCACCCCGACGACAGGGGCGGCTCAGCCCCAGCATTTT. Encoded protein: CASTPTTGAAQPQHF.

The CDR3 sequence is CASSLEGQGWLSAGELFF. The DNA for the CDR3 is TGTGCCAGCAGCTTAGAGGGACAGGGTTGGTTGAGCGCCGGGGAGCTGTTTTTT. The rearrangement joins TRBV7-9 to TRBJ2-2; 9 nucleotides agree with TRBD1. V dropped 1 base and J dropped 6; count of bases not matched to a gene: 12. This CDR3 contains 18 residues. CDR1 is SEHNR and CDR2 is FQNEAQ in the germline V gene (reference sequence).

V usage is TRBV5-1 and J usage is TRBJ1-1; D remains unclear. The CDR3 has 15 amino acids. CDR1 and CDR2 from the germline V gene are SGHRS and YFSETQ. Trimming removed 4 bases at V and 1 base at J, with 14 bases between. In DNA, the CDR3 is TGCGCCAGCAGCCCAGGTTATCGTGAGAACACTGAAGCTTTCTTT. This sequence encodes CASSPGYRENTEAFF.

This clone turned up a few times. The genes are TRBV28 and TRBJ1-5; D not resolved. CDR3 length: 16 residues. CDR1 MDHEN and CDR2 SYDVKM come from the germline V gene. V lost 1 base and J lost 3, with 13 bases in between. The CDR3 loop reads CASSLLPYSPNQPQHF. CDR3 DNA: TGTGCCAGCAGTTTATTGCCCTACAGTCCCAATCAGCCCCAGCATTTT.

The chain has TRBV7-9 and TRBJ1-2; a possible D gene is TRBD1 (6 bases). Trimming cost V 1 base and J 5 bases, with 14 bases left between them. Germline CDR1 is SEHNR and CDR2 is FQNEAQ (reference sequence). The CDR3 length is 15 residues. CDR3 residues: CASSLGGQASYGYTF. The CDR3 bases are TGTGCCAGCAGCTTAGGGGGGCAAGCGTCGTATGGCTACACCTTC.

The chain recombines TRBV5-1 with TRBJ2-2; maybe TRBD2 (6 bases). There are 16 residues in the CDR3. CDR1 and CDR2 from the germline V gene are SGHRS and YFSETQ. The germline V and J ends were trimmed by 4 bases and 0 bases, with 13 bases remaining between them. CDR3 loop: CASSPPGLANTGELFF. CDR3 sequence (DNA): TGCGCCAGCAGCCCCCCGGGACTCGCGAACACCGGGGAGCTGTTTTTT.